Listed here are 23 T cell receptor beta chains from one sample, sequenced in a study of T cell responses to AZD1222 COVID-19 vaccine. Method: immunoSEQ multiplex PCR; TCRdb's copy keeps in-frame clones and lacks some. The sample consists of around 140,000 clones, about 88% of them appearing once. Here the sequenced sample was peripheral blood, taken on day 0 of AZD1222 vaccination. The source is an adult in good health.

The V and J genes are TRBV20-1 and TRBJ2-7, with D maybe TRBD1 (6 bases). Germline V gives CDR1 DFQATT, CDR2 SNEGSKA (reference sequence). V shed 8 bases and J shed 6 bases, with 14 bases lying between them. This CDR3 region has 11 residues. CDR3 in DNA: TGCAGTCCTGGGGGCGGGTCCGAGCAGTACTTC. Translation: CSPGGGSEQYF.

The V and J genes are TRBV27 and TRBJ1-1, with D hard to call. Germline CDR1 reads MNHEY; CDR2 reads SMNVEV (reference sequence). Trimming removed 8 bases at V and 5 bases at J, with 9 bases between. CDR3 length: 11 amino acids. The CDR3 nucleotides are TGTGCCAGCGGAAGCTGGACTGAAGCTTTCTTT. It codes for CASGSWTEAFF.

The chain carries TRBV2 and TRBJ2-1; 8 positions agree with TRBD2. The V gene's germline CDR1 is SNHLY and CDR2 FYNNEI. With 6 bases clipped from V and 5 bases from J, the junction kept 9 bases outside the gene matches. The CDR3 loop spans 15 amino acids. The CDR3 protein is CASRGPRGRHNEQFF. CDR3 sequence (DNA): TGTGCCAGCAGGGGGCCTCGCGGGAGGCACAATGAGCAGTTCTTC.

The DNA for the CDR3 is TGTGCCAGCAGCCCGTCAATGAACACTGAAGCTTTCTTT. Amino acid sequence: CASSPSMNTEAFF. This chain joins TRBV14 and TRBJ1-1; D not certain. The germline V gene encodes CDR1 SGHDN and CDR2 FVKESK. CDR3 length: 13 amino acids. Trimming took 4 bases from V and 0 from J, leaving 6 bases between them.

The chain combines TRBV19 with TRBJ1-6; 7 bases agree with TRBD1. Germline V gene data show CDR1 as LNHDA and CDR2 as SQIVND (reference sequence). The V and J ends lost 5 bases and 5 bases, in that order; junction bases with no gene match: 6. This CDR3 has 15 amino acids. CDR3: CASSPRTGDNSPLHF. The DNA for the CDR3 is TGTGCCAGTAGTCCCCGGACAGGCGATAATTCACCCCTCCACTTT.

The CDR3 loop is CASSGGRDVSGNTIYF. CDR3 bases: TGCGCCAGCTCGGGGGGCAGGGACGTCTCTGGAAACACCATATATTTT. The rearrangement joins TRBV5-1 to TRBJ1-3; D may be TRBD1 (6 bases). The CDR3 contains 16 residues. Trimming cost V 7 bases and J 0 bases, with 17 bases left between them. Germline lookup yields CDR1 SGHRS and CDR2 YFSETQ.

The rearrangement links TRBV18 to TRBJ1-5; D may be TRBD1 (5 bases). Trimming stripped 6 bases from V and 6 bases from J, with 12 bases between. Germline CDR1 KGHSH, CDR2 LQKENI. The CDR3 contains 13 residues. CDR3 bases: TGTGCCAGCTCTCCCGGGGGAGGTCAGCCCCAGCATTTT. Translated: CASSPGGGQPQHF.

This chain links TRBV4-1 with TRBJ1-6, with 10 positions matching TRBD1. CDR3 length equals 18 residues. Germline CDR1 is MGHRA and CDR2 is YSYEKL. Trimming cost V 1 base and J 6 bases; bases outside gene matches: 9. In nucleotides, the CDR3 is TGCGCCAGCAGCCAAGGGAAGGGACAGGGGTCGTCTAATTCACCCCTCCACTTT. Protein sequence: CASSQGKGQGSSNSPLHF.

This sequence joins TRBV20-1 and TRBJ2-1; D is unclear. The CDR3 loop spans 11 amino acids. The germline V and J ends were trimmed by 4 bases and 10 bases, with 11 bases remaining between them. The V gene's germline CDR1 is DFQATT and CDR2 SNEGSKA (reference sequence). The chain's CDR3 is CSAKRLPEQFF. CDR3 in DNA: TGCAGTGCTAAAAGACTCCCCGAGCAGTTCTTC.

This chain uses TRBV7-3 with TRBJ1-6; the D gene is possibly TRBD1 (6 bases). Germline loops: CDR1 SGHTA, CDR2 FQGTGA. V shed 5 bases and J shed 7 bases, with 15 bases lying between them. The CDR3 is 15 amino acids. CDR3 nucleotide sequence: TGTGCCAGCAGCCAAACTGGACAGCAGAATTCACCCCTCCACTTT. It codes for CASSQTGQQNSPLHF.

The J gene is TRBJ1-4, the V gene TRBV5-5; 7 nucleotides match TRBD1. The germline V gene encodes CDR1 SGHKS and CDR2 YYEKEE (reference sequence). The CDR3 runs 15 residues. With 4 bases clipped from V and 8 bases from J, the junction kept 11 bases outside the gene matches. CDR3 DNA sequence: TGTGCCAGCAGCACAGAGACAGGGTCAGGCGAAAAACTGTTTTTT. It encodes CASSTETGSGEKLFF.

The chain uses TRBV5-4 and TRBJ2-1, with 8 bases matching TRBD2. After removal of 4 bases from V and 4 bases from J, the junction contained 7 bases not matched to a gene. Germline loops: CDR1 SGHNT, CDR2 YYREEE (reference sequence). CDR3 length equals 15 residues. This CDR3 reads CASSRGGGKYNEQFF. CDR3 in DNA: TGTGCCAGCAGCCGGGGGGGCGGGAAATACAATGAGCAGTTCTTC. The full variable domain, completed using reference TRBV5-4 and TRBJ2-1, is ETGVTQSPTHLIKTRGQQVTLRCSSQSGHNTVSWYQQALGQGPQFIFQYYREEENGRGNFPPRFSGLQFPNYSSELNVNALELDDSALYLCASSRGGGKYNEQFFGPGTRLTVL.

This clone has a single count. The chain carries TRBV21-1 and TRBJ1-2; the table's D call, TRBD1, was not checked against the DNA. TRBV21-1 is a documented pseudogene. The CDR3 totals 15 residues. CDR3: CASSLDRGSPYGYTF. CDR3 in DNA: TGTGCCAGCTCCCTCGACAGGGGGTCTCCCTATGGCTACACCTTC.

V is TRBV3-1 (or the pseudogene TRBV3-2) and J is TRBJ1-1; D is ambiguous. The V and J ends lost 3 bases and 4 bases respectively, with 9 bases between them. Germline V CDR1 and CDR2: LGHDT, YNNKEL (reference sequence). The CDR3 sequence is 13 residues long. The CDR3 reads CASSHSRPTEAFF. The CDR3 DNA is TGTGCCAGCAGCCACAGCCGACCCACTGAAGCTTTCTTT.

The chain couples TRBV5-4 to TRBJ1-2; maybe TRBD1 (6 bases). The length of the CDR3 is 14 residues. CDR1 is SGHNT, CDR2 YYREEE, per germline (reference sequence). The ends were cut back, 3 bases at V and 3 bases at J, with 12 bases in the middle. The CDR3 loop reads CASSWVDRDYGYTF. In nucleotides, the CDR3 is TGTGCCAGCAGCTGGGTGGACAGAGACTATGGCTACACCTTC. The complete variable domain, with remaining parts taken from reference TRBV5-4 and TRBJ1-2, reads ETGVTQSPTHLIKTRGQQVTLRCSSQSGHNTVSWYQQALGQGPQFIFQYYREEENGRGNFPPRFSGLQFPNYSSELNVNALELDDSALYLCASSWVDRDYGYTFGSGTRLTVV.

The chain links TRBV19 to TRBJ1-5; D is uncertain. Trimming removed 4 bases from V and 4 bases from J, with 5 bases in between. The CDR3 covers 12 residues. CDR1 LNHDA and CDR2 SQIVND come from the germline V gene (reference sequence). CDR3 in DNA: TGTGCCAGTAGTACCCTGAATCAGCCCCAGCATTTT. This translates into CASSTLNQPQHF. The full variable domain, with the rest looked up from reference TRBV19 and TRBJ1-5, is DGGITQSPKYLFRKEGQNVTLSCEQNLNHDAMYWYRQDPGQGLRLIYYSQIVNDFQKGDIAEGYSVSREKKESFPLTVTSAQKNPTAFYLCASSTLNQPQHFGDGTRLSIL.

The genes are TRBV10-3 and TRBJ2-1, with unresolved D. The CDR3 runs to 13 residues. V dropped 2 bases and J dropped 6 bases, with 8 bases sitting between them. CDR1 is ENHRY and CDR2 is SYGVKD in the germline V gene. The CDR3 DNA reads TGTGCCATCAGTGAGGTAGTAAGCAATGAGCAGTTCTTC. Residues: CAISEVVSNEQFF.

CDR3 in DNA: TGTGCCAGCAGTGAACAGGGGGCCGAGCAGTTCTTC. This codes for CASSEQGAEQFF. This chain links TRBV6-1 with TRBJ2-1; 8 nucleotides match TRBD1. V was pared by 2 bases and J by 10 bases, with 1 base of the junction left unmatched. The CDR3 extends over 12 amino acids. CDR1 is MNHNS and CDR2 is SASEGT in the germline V gene.

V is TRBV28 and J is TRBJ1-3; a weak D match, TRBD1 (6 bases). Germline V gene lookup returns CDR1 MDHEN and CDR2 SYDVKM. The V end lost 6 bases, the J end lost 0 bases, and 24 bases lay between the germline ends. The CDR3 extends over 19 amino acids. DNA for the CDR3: TGTGCCAGCAGCCCCGACCGACAGGCATCCTTAGTCTCTGGAAACACCATATATTTT. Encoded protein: CASSPDRQASLVSGNTIYF.

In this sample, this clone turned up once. The CDR3 here is CASSYSPPILEKLFF. For the CDR3, the DNA is TGTGCCAGCAGTTACTCGCCGCCGATTCTTGAAAAACTGTTTTTT. The chain recombines TRBV6-2 or TRBV6-3 with TRBJ1-4; D ambiguous. The length of the CDR3 is 15 residues. The V gene lost 0 bases and the J gene lost 7 bases, with 12 bases spanning the gap. CDR1 is MNHEY and CDR2 is SVGEGT in the germline V gene.

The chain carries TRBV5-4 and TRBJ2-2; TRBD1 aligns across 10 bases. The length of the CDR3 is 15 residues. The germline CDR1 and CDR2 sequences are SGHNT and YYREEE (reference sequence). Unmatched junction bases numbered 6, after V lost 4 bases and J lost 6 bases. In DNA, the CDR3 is TGTGCCAGCAGCCGACAGGGGGCTAAGGCCGGGGAGCTGTTTTTT. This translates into CASSRQGAKAGELFF.

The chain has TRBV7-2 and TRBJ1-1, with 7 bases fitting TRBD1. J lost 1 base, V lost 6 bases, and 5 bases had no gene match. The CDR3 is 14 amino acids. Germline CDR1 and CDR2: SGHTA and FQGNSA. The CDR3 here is CASRLGQPNTEAFF. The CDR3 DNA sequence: TGTGCCAGCAGGTTGGGACAGCCGAACACTGAAGCTTTCTTT.

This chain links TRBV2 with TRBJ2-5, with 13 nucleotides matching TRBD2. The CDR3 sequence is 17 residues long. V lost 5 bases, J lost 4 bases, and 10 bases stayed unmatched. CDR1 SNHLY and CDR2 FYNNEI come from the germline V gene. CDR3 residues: CASSPLLAGGSGETQYF. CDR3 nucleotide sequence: TGTGCCAGCAGTCCATTACTAGCGGGAGGGTCAGGAGAGACCCAGTACTTC.